Described below is a single T cell receptor beta chain sequence and its context. The sample belongs to a study of blood T cell repertoires in COVID-19. Study summary: Collection of acute and convalescent COVID-19 samples took place in the United States, Italy and Spain. T cells, B-cell-depleted T cells, or PBMCs provided the cDNA or gDNA that served as material.

Per the original data handling: Amplified reference gene primers provided the basis for estimating nucleated cell counts. Generated by immunoSEQ multiplex PCR, the TCRdb table keeps only in-frame clones and is missing some. V and J calls and clone size are copied from that table; D and trimming were computed from the DNA. Of 240,000 or so clones listed, 85% to 90% are singletons. The CDR3 contains 15 residues. Trimming took 5 bases from V and 5 from J; bases not matched to a gene: 4. Germline values: CDR1 SGHVS, CDR2 FNYEAQ. The chain is built from TRBV7-6 and TRBJ2-1; 12 positions match TRBD2. This receptor was taken from a woman aged 40 to 55 who had recovered from COVID-19. The sample consisted of peripheral blood. CDR3 in amino acids: CASSHGLAGNNEQFF. CDR3 in DNA: TGTGCCAGCAGCCATGGACTAGCGGGGAACAATGAGCAGTTCTTC.